The T cell receptor beta chain described here comes from a study of T cell repertoires in aging, cancer and after chemotherapy. Study overall: Repeat sampling of healthy donors over several months to years showed clear clonal overlap.

Multiplex touch-down PCR with TRB-A/B primers amplified rearranged V-D-J TRB sequences. TCRdb itself ran the multiplex PCR reads through MiXCR, one entry per CDR3 protein. The sample lists thousands of distinct CDR3 sequences; approximately 32% were seen once. In the case of this clonotype: The antigen is undetermined.

Whole-study findings and limits: In cancer patients, declining TCR diversity with age involved lost richness and lost evenness.

Peripheral blood genomic DNA, not sorted cells or RNA, was the template. The receptor comes from a human donor in good health. Sequenced sample: blood.

In DNA form, the CDR3 reads TGTGCCAGCAGTTTATTCAGGGGGCGCACCGGGGAGCTGTTTTTT. Translating gives CASSLFRGRTGELFF. The rearrangement links TRBV27 to TRBJ2-2, with 8 bases fitting TRBD1. Losses at the gene ends were 1 base for V and 4 bases for J; bases not matched to a gene: 2. The CDR3 length is 15 residues. Germline V gene lookup returns CDR1 MNHEY and CDR2 SMNVEV (reference sequence).